These 5 T cell receptor beta chains were sequenced from one sample in a study of PD-1 blockade in classical Hodgkin lymphoma. Libraries were prepared by immunoSEQ multiplex PCR; TCRdb keeps only in-frame clonotypes and omits some of them. The table shows some 15,000 clones, with approximately 82% occurring only once. Brentuximab vedotin exposure varied among the patients, all of whom had relapsed after autologous stem cell transplantation. Sample: peripheral blood mononuclear cells (PBMCs), taken before the second cycle of nivolumab. These receptors came from a human donor with classical Hodgkin lymphoma.

This chain connects TRBV27 to TRBJ2-3; possible D gene TRBD1, 6 bases. Germline V gene sequence: CDR1 MNHEY, CDR2 SMNVEV (reference sequence). With 4 bases removed from V and 4 bases from J, the gap between germline ends came to 15 bases. CDR3 length equals 15 residues. For the CDR3, the DNA is TGTGCCAGCAGTTCCCCAGGGGTAAACGCAGATACGCAGTATTTT. Protein: CASSSPGVNADTQYF.

J is TRBJ1-5 and V is TRBV2; 7 nucleotides line up with TRBD1. J gave up 2 bases and V 7 bases, and 8 bases lay outside the gene matches. In germline, CDR1 is SNHLY, CDR2 FYNNEI. The CDR3 loop spans 15 amino acids. The CDR3 sequence is CASTKDRDGNQPQHF. DNA for the CDR3: TGTGCCAGCACCAAAGACAGGGATGGCAATCAGCCCCAGCATTTT.

This sequence joins TRBV7-9 and TRBJ2-5; D possibly corresponds to TRBD2 (6 bases). The germline V and J ends were trimmed by 7 bases and 4 bases, with 16 bases remaining between them. Germline CDR1 and CDR2: SEHNR and FQNEAQ (reference sequence). The CDR3 runs to 14 residues. CDR3 residues: CASTDNRRGETQYF. The CDR3, as DNA: TGTGCCAGCACTGACAATCGGAGGGGAGAGACCCAGTACTTC.

CDR3 protein: CASSLGGDHDEAFF. In DNA, the CDR3 is TGTGCCAGCAGCTTGGGAGGGGACCATGATGAAGCTTTCTTT. This sequence joins TRBV5-6 and TRBJ1-1, with a possible D match to TRBD1 (5 bases). V lost 0 bases and J lost 7, with 13 bases in between. Germline CDR1 SGHDT, CDR2 YYEEEE. The CDR3 has 14 residues.

The chain employs TRBV6-6 and TRBJ1-3, with D perhaps matching TRBD1 (6 bases). The V gene's germline CDR1 is MNHNY and CDR2 SVGAGI (reference sequence). This CDR3 contains 15 residues. The V gene lost 6 bases and the J gene lost 0 bases, with 12 bases spanning the gap. The CDR3 here is CASRRDTNSGNTIYF. CDR3 sequence (DNA): TGTGCCAGCAGGCGGGACACCAACTCTGGAAACACCATATATTTT.